The rows below give T cell receptor beta chains drawn from one sample of a study of cytomegalovirus exposure and HLA in healthy donors. Here immunoSEQ multiplex PCR was the method, and the copy in TCRdb shows in-frame clones only, minus some. The top ten clones hold approximately 0.73% of a sample with fewer than 200,000 clones, 79% of them seen once. Sequencing was carried out using PBMCs. These receptors were taken from a woman aged 40 to 49 in good health and CMV-seronegative. Both conserved end residues are part of each CDR3.

>TRBV6-1|TRBJ2-7
CASSRTSGSYEQYF
>TRBV5-8|TRBJ1-2
CASSGHRGDYGYTF
>TRBV5-1|TRBJ1-5
CASSLGDRDDQPQHF
>TRBV7-6|TRBJ2-5
CASSPETRRQETQYF
>TRBV19|TRBJ1-2
CASTKRTEHGYTF
>TRBV7-2|TRBJ2-1
CASSFDRGSYNEQFF
>TRBV10-3|TRBJ2-3
CAISDTSHGADTQYF
>TRBV4-2|TRBJ1-1
CASSQERHRDTEAFF
>TRBV7-2|TRBJ1-1
CASSLAEGNTEAFF
>TRBV7-8|TRBJ1-2
CASSLEQGAYGYTF
>TRBV2|TRBJ2-7
CASSEAQSGLPAYEQYF
>TRBV10-1|TRBJ1-1
CASSELLSGMNTEAFF
>TRBV19|TRBJ1-5
CASSIDSLGNQPQHF
>TRBV6-1|TRBJ1-2
CASRPLQGNYGYTF
>TRBV7-8|TRBJ1-5
CASSLTGQDQYSNQPQHF
>TRBV4-2|TRBJ2-7
CASSQDNRREQYF